The 14 T cell receptor beta chains in this list originate from one sample, sequenced in a study of blood T cell repertoires in COVID-19. Profiled with immunoSEQ multiplex PCR; TCRdb holds only in-frame clones, not every one. The data contain 85,000 to 130,000 clones, 75% to 90% of them seen just once; the ten biggest clones take up 26%. The sample was peripheral blood. These receptors came from a man aged 55 to 70 with acute or convalescent COVID-19.

The chain is built from TRBV24-1 and TRBJ1-5; 8 nucleotides match TRBD1. CDR1 and CDR2 (germline): KGHDR, SFDVKD. The CDR3 sequence is 16 residues long. J gave up 4 bases and V 4 bases, and 8 bases lay outside the gene matches. For the CDR3, the DNA is TGTGCCACCAGTGAGGGGATGACAGGGGTAAATCAGCCCCAGCATTTT. Translation gives CATSEGMTGVNQPQHF.

The J gene is TRBJ2-3, the V gene TRBV5-1; D is possibly TRBD2 (6 bases). The CDR3 has 15 amino acids. Germline V gene data show CDR1 as SGHRS and CDR2 as YFSETQ. With 5 bases removed from V and 0 bases from J, the gap between germline ends came to 13 bases. In DNA, the CDR3 is TGCGCCAGCAGACCCCTAAGCGGGAGCACAGATACGCAGTATTTT. Amino acids: CASRPLSGSTDTQYF.

The rearrangement links TRBV4-2 to TRBJ2-1; TRBD2 agrees at 14 bases. Losses at the gene ends were 4 bases for V and 7 bases for J; bases not matched to a gene: 9. Germline V lookup: CDR1 LGHNA, CDR2 YNFKEQ. The CDR3 extends over 17 amino acids. CDR3 in amino acids: CASSLPLRTSGGNEQFF. The DNA of the CDR3 is TGTGCCAGCAGCCTGCCGCTACGGACTAGCGGGGGGAATGAGCAGTTCTTC.

This chain links TRBV18 with TRBJ1-4, with 9 bases matching TRBD1. Trimming removed 3 bases from V and 10 bases from J; junction bases left unmatched: 9. The CDR3 is made up of 15 amino acids. Germline-derived CDR1 and CDR2 are KGHSH and LQKENI. The CDR3 loop reads CASSPPGTGLRKLFF. DNA for the CDR3: TGTGCCAGCTCACCCCCCGGGACAGGGTTAAGAAAACTGTTTTTT.

This rearrangement joins TRBV18 to TRBJ1-5; 7 bases are a match to TRBD1. Germline assignment: CDR1 KGHSH and CDR2 LQKENI. The CDR3 loop spans 16 amino acids. Trimming took 2 bases from V and 7 from J; bases not matched to a gene: 11. The CDR3 bases are TGTGCCAGCTCACCATATTGGACAGGTCGGGAGCAGCCCCAGCATTTT. This translates into CASSPYWTGREQPQHF.

This chain uses TRBV12-3 or TRBV12-4 with TRBJ1-3; D remains unclear. V lost 3 bases, J lost 1 base, and 4 bases lay in between. This CDR3 is built from 13 residues. The CDR3 DNA is TGTGCCAGCAGTTTCCAGTCTGGAAACACCATATATTTT. It is translated as CASSFQSGNTIYF.

The genes are TRBV9 and TRBJ2-6; D perhaps matches TRBD2 (5 bases). This CDR3 comprises 16 residues. Trimming stripped 4 bases from V and 0 bases from J, with 11 bases between. The germline gives CDR1 SGDLS, CDR2 YYNGEE. CDR3 in DNA: TGTGCCAGCAGCACCCGGCGGGCCTCTGGGGCCAACGTCCTGACTTTC. This gives the protein CASSTRRASGANVLTF.

This chain connects TRBV2 to TRBJ1-2; D not resolved. Germline CDR1 SNHLY, CDR2 FYNNEI. This CDR3 is 16 amino acids long. V dropped 3 bases and J dropped 5 bases, with 19 bases sitting between them. Here the CDR3 DNA reads TGTGCCAGCAGTGAGAGGCAGACTCATGTTCGGTATGGCTACACCTTC. Translated: CASSERQTHVRYGYTF.

As for this clone: Other DNA sequences within the sample encode an identical CDR3. The rearrangement uses TRBV19 and TRBJ1-2; weak D call: TRBD1 (6 bases). CDR1 is LNHDA and CDR2 is SQIVND in the germline V gene (reference sequence). The CDR3 contains 13 residues. Trimming took 3 bases from V and 2 from J, leaving 7 bases between them. The chain's CDR3 is CASSMDRNYGYTF. CDR3 DNA: TGTGCCAGTAGTATGGACAGAAACTATGGCTACACCTTC.

The chain links TRBV19 to TRBJ2-7, with TRBD1 as a possible D gene (5 bases). The ends were cut back, 0 bases at V and 6 bases at J, with 15 bases in the middle. The CDR3 length is 15 residues. Germline CDR1 reads LNHDA; CDR2 reads SQIVND (reference sequence). CDR3 nucleotides: TGTGCCAGTAGTATAGACAGGGATTGGCGTAGCGAGCAGTACTTC. Amino acids: CASSIDRDWRSEQYF.

This clone was found once. The chain is built from TRBV5-5 and TRBJ2-7; TRBD1 matches at 7 bases. The V and J ends lost 1 base and 1 base, in that order; junction bases with no gene match: 5. The CDR3 spans 15 residues. The germline V gene encodes CDR1 SGHKS and CDR2 YYEKEE (reference sequence). In DNA, the CDR3 is TGTGCCAGCAGCTTGTCGACAGGGTTGTCCTACGAGCAGTACTTC. Residues: CASSLSTGLSYEQYF.

This chain joins TRBV6-5 and TRBJ2-7; D is perhaps TRBD1 (6 bases). In germline, CDR1 is MNHEY, CDR2 SVGAGI. Trimming removed 4 bases at V and 5 bases at J, with 18 bases between. CDR3 length: 15 amino acids. The CDR3 is CASSFQGSGADEQYF. The CDR3 coding sequence is TGTGCCAGCAGTTTTCAGGGGTCGGGTGCGGACGAGCAGTACTTC.

The chain couples TRBV7-9 to TRBJ1-4; perhaps TRBD1 as D (5 bases). The CDR3 covers 15 residues. Germline CDR1 reads SEHNR; CDR2 reads FQNEAQ (reference sequence). Trimming removed 4 bases at V and 10 bases at J, with 19 bases between. CDR3 sequence: CASSYGRSGDVKLFF. CDR3 DNA sequence: TGTGCCAGCAGCTACGGCCGTTCGGGGGACGTAAAACTGTTTTTT.

The chain uses TRBV11-2 and TRBJ2-2, with D tentatively TRBD2 (5 bases). The CDR3 sequence is 15 residues long. The germline gives CDR1 SGHAT, CDR2 FQNNGV. Deletions cut 3 bases from V and 6 bases from J, with 14 bases between. The CDR3 loop is CASSFSSARAGELFF. For the CDR3, the DNA is TGTGCCAGCAGCTTTTCATCCGCGAGGGCCGGGGAGCTGTTTTTT.